Sequencing of this T cell receptor (beta chain) was carried out in a study of beta chain features in type 1 diabetes. Study background: Age, gender and cell yields were alike across patients and healthy donors.

Germline V CDR1 and CDR2: SGHAT, FQNNGV. The CDR3 totals 16 residues. The junction had 9 bases not matched to a gene; V was cut back by 4 bases and J by 5 bases. Reverse transcribing all isolated RNA meant expressed TCRB transcripts were sequenced. Clones were sequenced by immunoSEQ multiplex PCR, and TCRdb holds only the in-frame ones, with some missing. Here the sample spans under 900,000 clones, roughly 15% being singletons. The V and J genes are TRBV11-2 and TRBJ2-1, with 9 bases aligning to TRBD2. The TCR was taken from a woman under 30 in good health. The sequencing input was naive CD4+ T cells from blood. The CDR3 region is CASSSKGTSTNNEQFF. The CDR3 nucleotides read TGTGCCAGCAGCTCCAAAGGGACTAGCACTAACAATGAGCAGTTCTTC.